This T cell receptor beta chain was profiled in a study of T cells after yellow fever vaccination. Findings and caveats of the study: The appearance of a small share of clonotypes in both CD4 and CD8 compartments was observed.

This clonotype was found a few times. Using its own MiXCR run on the 5' RACE reads, TCRdb lists one record per CDR3 protein. The table shows some 96,000 distinct CDR3 sequences, with under 9% occurring only once. V lost 4 bases to trimming and J lost 3 bases; unmatched junction nucleotides: 6. The CDR3 consists of 13 residues. Germline loops: CDR1 DFQATT, CDR2 SNEGSKA (reference sequence). This chain links TRBV20-1 with TRBJ2-7, with 7 bases identical to TRBD1. The sequencing here drew on CD8+ T cells not binding an NS4B(214-222) dextramer, sorted from PBMCs, taken approximately 15 days after the first yellow fever vaccination. This receptor was obtained from a man aged 18 to 35 who received the YFV17D yellow fever vaccine. CDR3 nucleotides: TGCAGTGCTACTCACAGGGGAAGCTACGAGCAGTACGTC. It yields the protein CSATHRGSYEQYV.